Here is one T cell receptor (beta chain) with its context. Its antigen is unidentified. This may be a read error, as it is one base from a much larger clone. The data were taken from a study of post-analysis software for immune sequencing data. Study background: Multiple sclerosis in the patients followed relapsing-remitting, secondary progressive and progressive-relapsing courses.

Overall study findings and caveats: Patients showed TRBV5-6, TRBV5-1 and TRBV20-1 among roughly five TRBV segments more frequent than in controls. F measure grouped same-batch samples tightly together. Patients with multiple sclerosis recorded significantly lower normalized Chao1 diversity than controls, the study found.

The CDR3 extends over 12 amino acids. From germline, CDR1 is MNHEY and CDR2 SVGAGI. Prepared libraries of TCR beta cDNA carried unique molecular identifiers. Each batch of about 0.85 to 10 million T cells produced 400,000 to 650,000 cDNA molecules. TCRdb reprocessed the PCR reads with MiXCR, giving one entry per CDR3 protein. The sample has 170,000 or so distinct CDR3 sequences, 30% seen once. This sequence was found in a girl between 5 and 17 years old with multiple sclerosis. The sequenced material came from blood. The chain joins TRBV6-5 to TRBJ2-3; TRBD1 matches at 7 bases. The CDR3 sequence: CAGSYRGDTQYF. CDR3 DNA sequence: TGTGCCGGCAGCTACAGGGGTGATACGCAGTATTTT.